This T cell receptor (beta chain) was recovered during a study of blood T cell repertoires in COVID-19. Study-level information: Material from acute and convalescent COVID-19 was sourced from the United States, Italy and Spain. The cDNA or gDNA used as material had been derived from T cells, B-cell-depleted T cells, or PBMCs.

With 3 bases removed from V and 2 bases from J, the gap between germline ends came to 5 bases. This CDR3 region has 13 residues. The germline V gene has CDR1 MNHNS and CDR2 SASEGT. In the original workflow: Estimated nucleated cell counts came from reference gene primer amplification. Profiling relied on immunoSEQ multiplex PCR, and the TCRdb table lists in-frame clones only, not all of them. For V, J and clone size, that table is used; D and trimming come from the DNA. The table records some 110,000 clones, roughly 87% of them present only once. This clone has just a few counts. The receptor's source is a man between 45 and 60 years old with acute or convalescent COVID-19. V and J are TRBV6-1 and TRBJ1-5; unclear D gene. The sample comprised peripheral blood. The CDR3 DNA reads TGTGCCAGCAGTGACAGTCGCAATCAGCCCCAGCATTTT. Protein product: CASSDSRNQPQHF.